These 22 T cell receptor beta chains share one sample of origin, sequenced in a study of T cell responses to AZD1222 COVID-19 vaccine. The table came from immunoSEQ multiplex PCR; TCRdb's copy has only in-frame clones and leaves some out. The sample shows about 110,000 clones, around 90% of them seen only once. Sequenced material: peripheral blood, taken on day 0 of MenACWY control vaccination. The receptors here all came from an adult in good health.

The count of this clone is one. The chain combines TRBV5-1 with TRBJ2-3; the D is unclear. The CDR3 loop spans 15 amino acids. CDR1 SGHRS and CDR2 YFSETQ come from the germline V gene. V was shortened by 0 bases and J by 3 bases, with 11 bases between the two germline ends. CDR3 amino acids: CASSLASWGTDTQYF. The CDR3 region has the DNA TGCGCCAGCAGCTTGGCCAGTTGGGGAACAGATACGCAGTATTTT.

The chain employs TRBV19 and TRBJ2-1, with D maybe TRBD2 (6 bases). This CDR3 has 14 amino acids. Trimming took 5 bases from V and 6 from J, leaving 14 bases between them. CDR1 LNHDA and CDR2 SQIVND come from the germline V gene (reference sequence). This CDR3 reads CASSSGDSFNEQFF. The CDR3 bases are TGTGCCAGTAGTTCCGGGGACTCGTTCAATGAGCAGTTCTTC. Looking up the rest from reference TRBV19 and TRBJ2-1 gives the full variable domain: DGGITQSPKYLFRKEGQNVTLSCEQNLNHDAMYWYRQDPGQGLRLIYYSQIVNDFQKGDIAEGYSVSREKKESFPLTVTSAQKNPTAFYLCASSSGDSFNEQFFGPGTRLTVL.

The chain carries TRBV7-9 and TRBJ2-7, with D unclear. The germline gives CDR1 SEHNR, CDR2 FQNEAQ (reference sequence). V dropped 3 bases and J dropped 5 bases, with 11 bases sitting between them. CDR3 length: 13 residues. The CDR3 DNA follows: TGTGCCAGCAGCTTCACCAGAACGCACGAGCAGTACTTC. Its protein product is CASSFTRTHEQYF.

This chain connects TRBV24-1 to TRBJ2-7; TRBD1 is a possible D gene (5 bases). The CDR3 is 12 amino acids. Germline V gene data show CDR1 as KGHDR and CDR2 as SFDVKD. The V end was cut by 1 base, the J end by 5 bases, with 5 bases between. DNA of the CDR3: TGTGCCACCAGTGATTTCAGGGACGAGCAGTACTTC. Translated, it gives CATSDFRDEQYF.

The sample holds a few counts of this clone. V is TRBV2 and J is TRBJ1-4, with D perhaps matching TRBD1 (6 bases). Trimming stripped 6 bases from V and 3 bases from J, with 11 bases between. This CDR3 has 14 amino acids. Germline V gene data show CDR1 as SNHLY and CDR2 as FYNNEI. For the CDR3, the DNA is TGTGCCAGCAGCCTTAGGGGGGCTAATGAAAAACTGTTTTTT. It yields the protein CASSLRGANEKLFF. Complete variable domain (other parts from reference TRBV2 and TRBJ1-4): EPEVTQTPSHQVTQMGQEVILRCVPISNHLYFYWYRQILGQKVEFLVSFYNNEISEKSEIFDDQFSVERPDGSNFTLKIRSTKLEDSAMYFCASSLRGANEKLFFGSGTQLSVL.

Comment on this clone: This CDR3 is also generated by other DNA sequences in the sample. This chain's CDR3 is CASSIWGQNNEQFF. As DNA, the CDR3 is TGCGCCAGCAGCATCTGGGGGCAGAACAATGAGCAGTTCTTC. This chain uses TRBV5-1 with TRBJ2-1; D perhaps matches TRBD1 (6 bases). Germline V lookup: CDR1 SGHRS, CDR2 YFSETQ. Trimming removed 4 bases at V and 5 bases at J, with 13 bases between. This CDR3 has 14 amino acids.

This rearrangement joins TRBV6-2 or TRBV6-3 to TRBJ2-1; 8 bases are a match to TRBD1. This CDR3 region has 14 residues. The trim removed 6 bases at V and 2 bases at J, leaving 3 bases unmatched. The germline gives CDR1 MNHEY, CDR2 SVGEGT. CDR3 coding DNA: TGTGCCAGCAGCGGACAGGGAGCCTACAATGAGCAGTTCTTC. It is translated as CASSGQGAYNEQFF.

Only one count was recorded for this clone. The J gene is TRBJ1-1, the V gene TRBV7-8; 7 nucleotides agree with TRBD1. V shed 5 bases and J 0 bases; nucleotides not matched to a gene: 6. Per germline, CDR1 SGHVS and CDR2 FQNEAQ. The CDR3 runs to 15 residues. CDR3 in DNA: TGTGCCAGCAGCCCGACAGGGACCATGAACACTGAAGCTTTCTTT. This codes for CASSPTGTMNTEAFF.

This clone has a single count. CDR3 nucleotides: TGTGCCTGGAGTGAGGACAGCTACAATGAGCAGTTCTTC. Translated, it gives CAWSEDSYNEQFF. The chain carries TRBV30 and TRBJ2-1, with D possibly TRBD1 on 6 matching bases. The CDR3 has 13 residues. CDR1 and CDR2 (germline): GTSNPN, SVGIG (reference sequence). Trimming stripped 1 base from V and 3 bases from J, with 7 bases between.

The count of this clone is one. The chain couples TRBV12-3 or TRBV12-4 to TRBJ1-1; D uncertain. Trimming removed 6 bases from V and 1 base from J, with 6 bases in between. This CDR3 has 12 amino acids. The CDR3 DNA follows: TGTGCCAGCAGACTCGCGAACACTGAAGCTTTCTTT. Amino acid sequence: CASRLANTEAFF.

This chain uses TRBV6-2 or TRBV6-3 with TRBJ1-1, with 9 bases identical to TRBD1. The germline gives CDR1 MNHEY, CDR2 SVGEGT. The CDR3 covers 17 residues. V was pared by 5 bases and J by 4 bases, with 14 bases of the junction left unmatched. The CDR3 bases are TGTGCCAGCAGTCCGGGGACAGGGTACGGTCGGGCCACTGAAGCTTTCTTT. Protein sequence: CASSPGTGYGRATEAFF.

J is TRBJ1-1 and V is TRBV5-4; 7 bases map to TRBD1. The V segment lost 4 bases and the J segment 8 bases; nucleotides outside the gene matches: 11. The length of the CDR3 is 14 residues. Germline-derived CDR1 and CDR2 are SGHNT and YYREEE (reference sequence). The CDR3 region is CASSPDSRDREAFF. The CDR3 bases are TGTGCCAGCAGCCCGGACTCTAGGGACAGAGAAGCTTTCTTT.

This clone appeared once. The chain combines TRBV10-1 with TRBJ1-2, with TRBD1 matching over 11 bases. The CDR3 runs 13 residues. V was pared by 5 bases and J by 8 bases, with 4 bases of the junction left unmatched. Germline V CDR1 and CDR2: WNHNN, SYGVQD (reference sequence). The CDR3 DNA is TGCGCCAGCAGTAGGGACAGGGGGGACGGCTACACCTTC. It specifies CASSRDRGDGYTF.

This chain's CDR3 is CSVEGQMNTEAFF. The DNA of the CDR3 is TGCAGCGTTGAAGGTCAGATGAACACTGAAGCTTTCTTT. This sequence joins TRBV29-1 and TRBJ1-1; D ambiguous. Germline V gives CDR1 SQVTM, CDR2 ANQGSEA. V was cut by 1 base and J by 0 bases, with 6 bases left in between. The CDR3 loop spans 13 amino acids.

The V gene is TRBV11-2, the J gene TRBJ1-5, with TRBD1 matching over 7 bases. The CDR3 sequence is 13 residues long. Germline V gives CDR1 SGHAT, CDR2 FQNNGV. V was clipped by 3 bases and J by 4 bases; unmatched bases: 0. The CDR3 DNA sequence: TGTGCCAGCAGCTTGGGACAGAATCAGCCCCAGCATTTT. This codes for CASSLGQNQPQHF.

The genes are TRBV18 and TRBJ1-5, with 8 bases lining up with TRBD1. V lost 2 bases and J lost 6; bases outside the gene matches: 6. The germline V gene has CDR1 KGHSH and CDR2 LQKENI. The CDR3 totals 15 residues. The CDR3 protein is CASSPSQGAGQPQHF. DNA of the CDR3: TGTGCCAGCTCACCATCCCAGGGGGCAGGTCAGCCCCAGCATTTT.

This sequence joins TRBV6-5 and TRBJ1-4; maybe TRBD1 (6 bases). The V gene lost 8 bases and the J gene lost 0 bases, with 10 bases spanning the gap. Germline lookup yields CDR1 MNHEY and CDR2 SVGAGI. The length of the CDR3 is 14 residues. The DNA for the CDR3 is TGTGCCAGCGGCAGGGGTACAACTAATGAAAAACTGTTTTTT. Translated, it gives CASGRGTTNEKLFF.

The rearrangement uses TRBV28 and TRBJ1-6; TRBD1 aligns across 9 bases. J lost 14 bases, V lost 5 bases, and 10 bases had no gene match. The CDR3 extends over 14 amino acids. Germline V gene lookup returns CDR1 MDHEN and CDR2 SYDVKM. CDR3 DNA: TGTGCCAGCAGTGGGCCGGGACAGGGTGGAGCCCTCCACTTT. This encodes CASSGPGQGGALHF.

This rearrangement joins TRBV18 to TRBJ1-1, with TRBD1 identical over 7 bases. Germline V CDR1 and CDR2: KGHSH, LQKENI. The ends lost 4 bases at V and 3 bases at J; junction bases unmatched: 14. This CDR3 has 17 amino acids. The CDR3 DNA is TGTGCCAGCTCACTCGCCGAGGGGGCCCCCGTCGACACTGAAGCTTTCTTT. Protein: CASSLAEGAPVDTEAFF.

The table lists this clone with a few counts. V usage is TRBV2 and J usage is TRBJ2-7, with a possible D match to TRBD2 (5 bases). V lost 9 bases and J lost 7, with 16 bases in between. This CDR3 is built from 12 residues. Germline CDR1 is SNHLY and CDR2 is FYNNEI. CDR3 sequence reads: CASTRESNEQYF. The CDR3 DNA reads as TGTGCCAGTACTAGAGAATCGAATGAGCAGTACTTC.

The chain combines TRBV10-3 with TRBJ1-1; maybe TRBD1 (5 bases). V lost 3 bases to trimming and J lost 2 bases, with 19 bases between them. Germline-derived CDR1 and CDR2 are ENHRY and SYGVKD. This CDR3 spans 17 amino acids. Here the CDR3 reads CAISDRWNRGSNTEAFF. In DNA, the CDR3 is TGTGCCATCAGTGACAGATGGAATCGGGGGTCTAACACTGAAGCTTTCTTT.

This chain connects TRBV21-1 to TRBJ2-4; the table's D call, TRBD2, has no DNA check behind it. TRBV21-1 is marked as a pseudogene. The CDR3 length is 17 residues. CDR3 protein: CASSKEGGGDGKNIQYF. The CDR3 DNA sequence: TGTGCCAGCAGCAAAGAAGGCGGAGGGGATGGTAAAAACATTCAGTACTTC.